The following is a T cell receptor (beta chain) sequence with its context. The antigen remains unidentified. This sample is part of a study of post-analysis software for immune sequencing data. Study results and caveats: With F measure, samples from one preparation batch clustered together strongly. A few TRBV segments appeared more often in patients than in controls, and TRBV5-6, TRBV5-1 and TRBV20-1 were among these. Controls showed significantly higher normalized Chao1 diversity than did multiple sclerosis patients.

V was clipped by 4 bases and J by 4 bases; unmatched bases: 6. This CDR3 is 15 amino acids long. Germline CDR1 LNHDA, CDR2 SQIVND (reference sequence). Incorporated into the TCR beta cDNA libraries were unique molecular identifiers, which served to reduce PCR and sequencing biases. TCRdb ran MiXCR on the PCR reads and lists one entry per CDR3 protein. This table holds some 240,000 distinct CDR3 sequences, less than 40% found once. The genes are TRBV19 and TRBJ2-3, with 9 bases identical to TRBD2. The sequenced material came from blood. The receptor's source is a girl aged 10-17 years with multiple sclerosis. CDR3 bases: TGTGCCAGTAGTACCGGGACTAGCCCCTCAGATACGCAGTATTTT. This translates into CASSTGTSPSDTQYF. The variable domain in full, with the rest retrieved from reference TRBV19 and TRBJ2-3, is DGGITQSPKYLFRKEGQNVTLSCEQNLNHDAMYWYRQDPGQGLRLIYYSQIVNDFQKGDIAEGYSVSREKKESFPLTVTSAQKNPTAFYLCASSTGTSPSDTQYFGPGTRLTVL.